This TCR beta chain stems from a study of neurological immune-mediated disorders (dated by TCRdb to between 2019 and 2020). The study in broad terms: Among the 35 or so multiple sclerosis patients, roughly 31 had relapsing-remitting MS and 3 had secondary progressive MS. The study compared peripheral blood TCR-beta repertoires of HTLV-I-associated myelopathy (HAM/TSP) patients, multiple sclerosis patients and healthy controls using UMI-based sequencing. Alongside PBMC samples, the set of about 100 TCR-beta libraries contained longitudinal samples, technical triplicates, and paired CD4+ and CD8+ T-cell subsets that had been sorted. The cohort comprised some 71 subjects: around 15 HAM/TSP patients, around 34 multiple sclerosis patients and about 20 healthy controls.

cDNA synthesis used template-switch 5'RACE with a primer carrying a 10-nucleotide random unique molecular identifier tagging each TCR transcript. Over 190 million TCR-beta sequences, covering 15-18 subjects, were produced in each sequencing run. Total RNA was extracted with the RNeasy kit. TCR-beta VDJ regions were amplified with primers for the TCR constant region and the 5'RACE anchor, using the KAPA Real-time Library Amplification kit. A first PCR added sample indexes and Illumina adaptors, after which a second PCR increased the library yield. After Ampure bead purification, the roughly 650 bp TCR product was size-selected on a 2% E-gel SizeSelection system. Before pooling, library quality was assessed on a Bioanalyzer, concentration was determined with Qubit, and library quantification was performed with the Kapa Library Quantification kit. Libraries were sequenced paired-end 2 x 150 bp on an Illumina HiSeq 2500. To increase sequence diversity, roughly 23-30% phiX was spiked into each library pool. In the original analysis: The UMI-based MiGEC pipeline processed quality-filtered reads and removed over 80% of raw TCR sequences during error correction. VDJ genes were aligned to IMGT germline references, and clonotypes were defined by unique CDR3 amino acid sequence plus V-J genes. Clonal expansion, Shannon diversity and CDR3 relatedness (CalcPairwiseDistances, ClusterSamples) were evaluated with VDJtools, and phylogenetic trees were built with CLCbio workbench. Clones with at least 8 unique UMIs were defined as expanded, with this threshold being based on coefficient-of-variation modelling across technical triplicates. TCRdb reworked the public reads: Q25 trimming with fastp, MiXCR clone assembly, productive beta chains retained. Duplicate CDR3 protein sequences are folded into a single record with the most common DNA and genes. TCRdb's processing, not the authors' own work, is the source of the V and J calls. Present in this sample are around 69,000 distinct CDR3 sequences, 3.4% of which were seen just once. Of the sample, around 3.8% falls within the top ten clones.

For unsorted PBMC libraries, 2 million PBMCs were used after storage in RNAlater at -80 degrees C until RNA extraction. Multiple sclerosis patients were enrolled in a US clinical protocol evaluating disease progression by magnetic resonance imaging. Peripheral blood was subjected to Ficoll-Hypaque density gradient centrifugation to isolate PBMCs, which were then cryopreserved in liquid nitrogen. This clonotype was detected ten times or more. Its specific antigen is unknown. No base qualities exist here, and no much larger clone lies one base off it. What the authors observed across the whole study: The MS cluster showed no association with clinical or MRI features, and the authors stated that larger cohorts are needed. TCR clonal expansion was highest in HAM/TSP patients and lowest in MS patients, with MS patients falling below even healthy controls. Across subjects, expanded clones never shared an identical CDR3 amino acid sequence, which suggests that the TCR-beta repertoires in every group were private. In a phylogenetic analysis, the repertoires of 18 out of 34 MS patients fell into a single cluster of related CDR3 sequences, pointing to a possible signature at the repertoire level.

The source is a man in his forties or fifties with multiple sclerosis. What was sequenced was PBMCs.

CDR3 loop: CASTQGPAYEQYF. The nucleotide sequence reads TGTGCCAGCACTCAAGGACCGGCCTACGAGCAGTACTTC. The chain links TRBV6-5 with TRBJ2-7; the D gene assignment is ambiguous. In the germline V gene, CDR1 corresponds to MNHEY and CDR2 to SVGAGI. The junction shows trimming of 7 bases on V and 2 bases on J, plus 12 bases between the germline ends. Reading from cysteine to phenylalanine, the CDR3 counts 13 amino acids. Only the CDR3 region is kept as DNA, spanning 39 bases read in frame from base 1.